The following is a TCR beta chain sequence with its context. This specimen includes other DNA sequences encoding the same CDR3. In germline, CDR1 is KGHSH, CDR2 LQKENI. Between the trimmed V and J ends, which lost 4 bases and 4 bases, there was a span of 8 bases. The CDR3 has 13 amino acids. This entry comes from a study of control samples from healthy donors and cancer patients. Measured with immunoSEQ multiplex PCR; TCRdb has only the in-frame clones, and not every one. The table shows 71,000 or so clones, with under 90% occurring only once. The chain couples TRBV18 to TRBJ1-5; D is possibly TRBD1 (6 bases). Sequencing was done on a sample of PBMCs. The sequence came from a man between 60 and 75 years old with lung cancer. This CDR3 reads CASSRQDNQPQHF. CDR3 nucleotides: TGTGCCAGCTCACGACAGGATAATCAGCCCCAGCATTTT.